The text below deals with one TCR beta chain. The antigen is unknown. CDR3 length: 15 amino acids. CDR1 LGHNA and CDR2 YNFKEQ come from the germline V gene. Trimming pared 5 bases from V and 3 bases from J, leaving 16 bases between. Selected positively for CCR7 and CD45RO-negative, naive CD8 cells excluded terminally differentiated effector memory CD45RA+ cells. Original processing notes: Junction-only immunoSEQ sequences carried no quality scores, so filtering differed. TCRdb's table, derived via immunoSEQ multiplex PCR, lists solely in-frame clones and lacks some. Clone size and the V and J calls come from that table; the DNA yielded D and trimming. Of millions of clones listed, about 95% are singletons. The data derive from a study of shared clonotypes between healthy human individuals. Points from the study as a whole: Only blood was sampled, and tissue TCR repertoires likely differ from blood ones. Some clonotypes were shared by all four sorted-subset donors, while others were not shared. The non-shared ones had lower generation probabilities than the shared ones.

Material: naive CD8+ T cells sorted from blood. This clonotype was sampled from a man aged 18 to 30 in good health. The rearrangement uses TRBV4-2 and TRBJ1-1, with D maybe TRBD1 (5 bases). CDR3 amino acids: CASSASEGIDTEAFF. The CDR3 DNA is TGTGCCAGCAGCGCTTCGGAGGGGATCGACACTGAAGCTTTCTTT.